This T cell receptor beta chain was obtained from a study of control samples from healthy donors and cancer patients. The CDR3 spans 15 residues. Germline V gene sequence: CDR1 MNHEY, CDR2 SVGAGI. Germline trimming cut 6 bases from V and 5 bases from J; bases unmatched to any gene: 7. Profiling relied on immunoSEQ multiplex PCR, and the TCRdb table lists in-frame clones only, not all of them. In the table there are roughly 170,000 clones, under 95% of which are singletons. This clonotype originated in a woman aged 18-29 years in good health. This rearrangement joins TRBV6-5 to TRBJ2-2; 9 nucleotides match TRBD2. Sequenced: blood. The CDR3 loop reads CASSGTSRVTGELFF. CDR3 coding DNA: TGTGCCAGCAGCGGGACTAGCAGGGTAACCGGGGAGCTGTTTTTT.